This entry lists 32 T cell receptor beta chains sequenced from one sample in a study of blood T cell repertoires in COVID-19. The repertoire was sequenced with immunoSEQ multiplex PCR; TCRdb's copy has only in-frame clones and lacks some. The data contain about 150,000 clones, approximately 90% of them seen just once; the ten biggest clones take up around 2.5%. The sample taken for sequencing was peripheral blood. Every receptor here comes from a woman aged 70-85 years with acute or convalescent COVID-19.

The CDR3 DNA sequence: TGCGCCAGCAGCTTGGACGGCTATGGCTACACCTTC. Translating it yields CASSLDGYGYTF. The J gene is TRBJ1-2, the V gene TRBV5-1, with unresolved D. This CDR3 has 12 residues. Germline V gene lookup returns CDR1 SGHRS and CDR2 YFSETQ. With 0 bases removed from V and 4 bases from J, the gap between germline ends came to 4 bases.

V usage is TRBV3-1 (or the pseudogene TRBV3-2) and J usage is TRBJ2-1, with 7 bases lining up with TRBD2. V trimming: 2 bases; J trimming: 10 bases; junction bases outside the gene matches: 2. Germline values: CDR1 LGHDT, CDR2 YNNKEL (reference sequence). The CDR3 totals 12 residues. The DNA of the CDR3 is TGTGCCAGCAGCCAACACGGGGGGGAGCAGTTCTTC. This gives the protein CASSQHGGEQFF.

The chain carries TRBV18 and TRBJ2-7; no firm D call. V was trimmed by 4 bases and J by 4 bases, leaving 8 bases between them. Per the germline V gene, CDR1 is KGHSH and CDR2 is LQKENI. The CDR3 extends over 12 amino acids. The CDR3, as DNA: TGTGCCAGCTCACTTAGCCCATACGAGCAGTACTTC. Translation: CASSLSPYEQYF.

The V gene is TRBV7-2, the J gene TRBJ1-2; D not certain. Germline lookup yields CDR1 SGHTA and CDR2 FQGNSA. The CDR3 is made up of 13 amino acids. Trimming shortened V by 8 bases and J by 1 base, and 11 bases separated the two germline ends. The CDR3 spells CASLDQRNYGYTF. The CDR3 region has the DNA TGTGCCAGCTTAGATCAGCGTAACTATGGCTACACCTTC.

V is TRBV6-6 and J is TRBJ1-5, with 10 bases identical to TRBD1. Germline loops: CDR1 MNHNY, CDR2 SVGAGI (reference sequence). The CDR3 has 16 amino acids. The V and J ends lost 2 bases and 7 bases, in that order; junction bases with no gene match: 8. The CDR3 DNA reads TGTGCCAGCAGTTACCACGGACAGGGGGTTGGGCAGCCCCAGCATTTT. It yields the protein CASSYHGQGVGQPQHF.

In this sample, this clone turned up once. The chain combines TRBV18 with TRBJ1-1; D unclear. V lost 6 bases and J 1 base, leaving 15 bases between the germline ends. Germline values: CDR1 KGHSH, CDR2 LQKENI. The CDR3 runs 15 residues. The CDR3 region is CASSPSKNKNTEAFF. As DNA, the CDR3 is TGTGCCAGCTCGCCAAGTAAGAACAAGAACACTGAAGCTTTCTTT.

The chain employs TRBV13 and TRBJ1-2; weak D call: TRBD1 (5 bases). This CDR3 is 14 amino acids long. V was clipped by 1 base and J by 7 bases, with 13 bases between them. Germline V gene data show CDR1 as PRHDT and CDR2 as FYEKMQ (reference sequence). CDR3 coding DNA: TGTGCCAGCAGCTTAGAACAGGTGGGCTTTGGCTACACCTTC. Amino acids: CASSLEQVGFGYTF.

In DNA form, the CDR3 reads TGCGCCAGCAGCCGAGTGATCCAGGGGGCTGGAAACACCATATATTTT. Amino acids: CASSRVIQGAGNTIYF. The chain uses TRBV4-1 and TRBJ1-3; TRBD1 aligns across 7 bases. Germline CDR1 reads MGHRA; CDR2 reads YSYEKL. This CDR3 is 16 amino acids long. V trimming: 4 bases; J trimming: 2 bases; junction bases outside the gene matches: 8.

This chain uses TRBV5-1 with TRBJ2-1, with 7 bases identical to TRBD1. The CDR3 covers 16 residues. V lost 4 bases and J lost 0; bases outside the gene matches: 7. The germline V gene has CDR1 SGHRS and CDR2 YFSETQ. The chain's CDR3 is CASSAATGSSYNEQFF. CDR3 sequence (DNA): TGCGCCAGCAGCGCGGCGACAGGGAGCTCCTACAATGAGCAGTTCTTC.

The chain employs TRBV2 and TRBJ1-3; D uncertain. The CDR3 loop spans 17 amino acids. CDR1 is SNHLY and CDR2 is FYNNEI in the germline V gene. Between the trimmed V and J ends, which lost 3 bases and 0 bases, there was a span of 15 bases. CDR3 sequence reads: CASSDPGSPYSGNTIYF. CDR3 nucleotides: TGTGCCAGCAGTGACCCCGGGTCCCCGTACTCTGGAAACACCATATATTTT.

The V call is TRBV12-3 or TRBV12-4, the J call TRBJ1-2, with no clear D. The CDR3 has 11 amino acids. The V and J ends lost 6 bases and 7 bases respectively, with 9 bases between them. The CDR3 protein is CASSTVGGYTF. DNA of the CDR3: TGTGCCAGCAGCACAGTTGGTGGCTACACCTTC.

V and J are TRBV18 and TRBJ1-1; perhaps TRBD1 as D (6 bases). Trimming shortened V by 3 bases and J by 3 bases, and 14 bases separated the two germline ends. This CDR3 spans 15 amino acids. CDR1 is KGHSH and CDR2 is LQKENI in the germline V gene. The CDR3 spells CASSPFMDRDTEAFF. The CDR3 region has the DNA TGTGCCAGCTCACCTTTTATGGACAGAGACACTGAAGCTTTCTTT.

This clone was found a few times. CDR3 coding DNA: TGCGCCAGCAGCCAGATCCCCAGGGGAAATAATTCACCCCTCCACTTT. Amino acids: CASSQIPRGNNSPLHF. V usage is TRBV4-3 and J usage is TRBJ1-6; perhaps TRBD1 as D (6 bases). CDR1 is LGHNA, CDR2 YSLEER, per germline. V lost 3 bases and J lost 5, with 14 bases in between. CDR3 length equals 16 residues.

This chain links TRBV11-2 with TRBJ2-7, with a weak D call TRBD2 (5 bases). This CDR3 is 13 amino acids long. Trimming pared 5 bases from V and 0 bases from J, leaving 8 bases between. Germline CDR1 and CDR2: SGHAT and FQNNGV. CDR3 region: CASSPDFSYEQYF. The CDR3 region has the DNA TGTGCCAGCAGCCCGGACTTCTCCTACGAGCAGTACTTC.

This chain links TRBV27 with TRBJ2-2; TRBD1 agrees at 10 bases. Unmatched junction bases numbered 10, after V lost 3 bases and J lost 6 bases. CDR1 is MNHEY, CDR2 SMNVEV, per germline (reference sequence). This CDR3 comprises 17 residues. CDR3 in amino acids: CASSFFGTGDSAGELFF. As DNA, the CDR3 is TGTGCCAGCAGTTTCTTCGGGACAGGGGATAGCGCCGGGGAGCTGTTTTTT.

This chain uses TRBV28 with TRBJ1-5; tentative D call: TRBD1 (5 bases). Germline V gene data show CDR1 as MDHEN and CDR2 as SYDVKM. There are 14 residues in the CDR3. Trimming took off 7 bases at V and 3 bases at J, with 13 bases between the two ends. In DNA, the CDR3 is TGTGCCAGCACTAATGACAGAATCAATCAGCCCCAGCATTTT. This translates into CASTNDRINQPQHF.

J is TRBJ1-6 and V is TRBV5-1, with 11 bases that match TRBD1. This CDR3 is built from 15 residues. Trimming at V came to 4 bases and at J to 8 bases, leaving 5 bases not matched to a gene. Germline V gene data show CDR1 as SGHRS and CDR2 as YFSETQ. CDR3 nucleotides: TGCGCCAGCAGCAGCGGACAGGGGGCCTATTCACCCCTCCACTTT. This codes for CASSSGQGAYSPLHF.

The rearrangement links TRBV5-4 to TRBJ2-3; TRBD1 agrees at 9 bases. V gave up 0 bases and J gave up 8 bases; unmatched junction bases: 7. The CDR3 spans 15 residues. Germline CDR1 is SGHNT and CDR2 is YYREEE (reference sequence). In DNA form, the CDR3 reads TGTGCCAGCAGCTTGGCCGGGACAGGGAAGGTTACGCAGTATTTT. This gives the protein CASSLAGTGKVTQYF. Looking up the rest from reference TRBV5-4 and TRBJ2-3 gives the full variable domain: ETGVTQSPTHLIKTRGQQVTLRCSSQSGHNTVSWYQQALGQGPQFIFQYYREEENGRGNFPPRFSGLQFPNYSSELNVNALELDDSALYLCASSLAGTGKVTQYFGPGTRLTVL.

The chain carries TRBV15 and TRBJ1-2; D remains ambiguous. This CDR3 spans 15 amino acids. CDR1 is LNHNV, CDR2 YYDKDF, per germline (reference sequence). V lost 0 bases and J 1 base, leaving 9 bases between the germline ends. The CDR3 region is CATSRDRRLNYGYTF. The CDR3 DNA reads as TGTGCCACCAGCAGAGATCGACGACTTAACTATGGCTACACCTTC.

The V call is TRBV21-1, the J call TRBJ2-2; TRBD1, the table's D call, lacks a check against the DNA. TRBV21-1 is a pseudogene segment. The CDR3 extends over 15 amino acids. The CDR3 sequence: CASKLRGRNTGELFF. The DNA of the CDR3 is TGTGCCAGCAAGCTGAGGGGGCGCAACACCGGGGAGCTGTTTTTT.

The gene calls are TRBV19 and TRBJ1-3; 8 bases line up with TRBD1. This CDR3 comprises 16 residues. Germline CDR1 reads LNHDA; CDR2 reads SQIVND (reference sequence). Unmatched junction bases numbered 5, after V lost 4 bases and J lost 0 bases. The DNA of the CDR3 is TGTGCCAGTAGTAAGGACAGGGCCACCTCTGGAAACACCATATATTTT. This gives the protein CASSKDRATSGNTIYF.

The V gene is TRBV18, the J gene TRBJ1-1; TRBD1 is a possible D gene (6 bases). Trimming removed 0 bases at V and 1 base at J, with 12 bases between. This CDR3 contains 16 residues. Germline-derived CDR1 and CDR2 are KGHSH and LQKENI. CDR3 nucleotide sequence: TGTGCCAGCTCACCACCGTCCCTGACAGGGAACACTGAAGCTTTCTTT. Its translation: CASSPPSLTGNTEAFF.

This clone has only one observation. The CDR3 here is CASSYKGGAFF. CDR3 in DNA: TGTGCCAGCAGTTACAAGGGAGGAGCTTTCTTT. This chain joins TRBV6-5 and TRBJ1-1; no clear D gene. The ends were cut back, 2 bases at V and 10 bases at J, with 8 bases in the middle. The CDR3 totals 11 residues. Germline V gene lookup returns CDR1 MNHEY and CDR2 SVGAGI.

The V and J genes are TRBV27 and TRBJ1-3, with 9 nucleotides matching TRBD1. CDR3 length: 16 residues. Germline CDR1 reads MNHEY; CDR2 reads SMNVEV (reference sequence). After removal of 4 bases from V and 3 bases from J, the junction contained 7 bases not matched to a gene. CDR3 in amino acids: CASSSSGTGFGNTIYF. The CDR3 DNA reads as TGTGCCAGCAGTTCTTCCGGGACAGGGTTTGGAAACACCATATATTTT.

The V gene is TRBV27, the J gene TRBJ2-2; TRBD2 matches at 9 bases. Trimming cost V 1 base and J 7 bases; bases outside gene matches: 16. Germline CDR1 and CDR2: MNHEY and SMNVEV (reference sequence). The CDR3 has 19 amino acids. This chain's CDR3 is CASSLYSLASGADGGELFF. For the CDR3, the DNA is TGTGCCAGCAGTTTATATTCCCTGGCTAGCGGGGCCGACGGCGGGGAGCTGTTTTTT.

Of note for this clone: Mismatch with germline at one junction end may stem from a read error. The rearrangement links TRBV6-5 to TRBJ1-2; no clear D. The CDR3 runs 13 residues. Germline V gene data show CDR1 as MNHEY and CDR2 as SVGAGI. The CDR3 region is CAATSGFRVGYTF. The DNA of the CDR3 is TGCGCCGCGACCTCGGGGTTTCGTGTCGGCTACACCTTC.

The rearrangement links TRBV15 to TRBJ2-2; 9 bases are shared with TRBD2. The germline CDR1 and CDR2 sequences are LNHNV and YYDKDF (reference sequence). The V and J ends lost 0 bases and 2 bases, in that order; junction bases with no gene match: 7. There are 18 residues in the CDR3. In nucleotides, the CDR3 is TGTGCCACCAGCAGAGATCACCTAGCGGGGATCAACACCGGGGAGCTGTTTTTT. Translating it yields CATSRDHLAGINTGELFF.

V gene TRBV19 combines with J gene TRBJ2-1, with 7 bases that match TRBD2. Germline-derived CDR1 and CDR2 are LNHDA and SQIVND (reference sequence). V was clipped by 3 bases and J by 10 bases; unmatched bases: 12. The CDR3 totals 15 residues. For the CDR3, the DNA is TGTGCCAGTAGTATGGGGGGGATACCGGGCCTAGAGCAGTTCTTC. Translating it yields CASSMGGIPGLEQFF.

The rearrangement uses TRBV27 and TRBJ2-2, with D possibly being TRBD1 (5 bases). Germline CDR1 reads MNHEY; CDR2 reads SMNVEV (reference sequence). The CDR3 spans 15 residues. Deletions cut 1 base from V and 3 bases from J, with 9 bases between. CDR3 nucleotides: TGTGCCAGCAGTTTATGGGGCAGGGACACCGGGGAGCTGTTTTTT. Amino acid sequence: CASSLWGRDTGELFF.

V is TRBV12-3 or TRBV12-4 and J is TRBJ2-7; the D gene is possibly TRBD1 (6 bases). The CDR3 has 12 amino acids. V was trimmed by 2 bases and J by 5 bases, leaving 7 bases between them. The CDR3 region has the DNA TGTGCCAGCAGTTTAAGGGGGAACGAGCAGTACGTC. Protein sequence: CASSLRGNEQYV.

This chain joins TRBV4-3 and TRBJ2-7; TRBD2 might be the D (6 bases). From germline, CDR1 is LGHNA and CDR2 YSLEER. CDR3 length equals 15 residues. The V end lost 4 bases, the J end lost 0 bases, and 13 bases lay between the germline ends. The CDR3 DNA reads as TGCGCCAGCAGCCCTCAGGTGGGGGGCTCCTACGAGCAGTACTTC. Its translation: CASSPQVGGSYEQYF.

The V gene is TRBV7-8, the J gene TRBJ2-1; 8 bases match TRBD1. V gave up 1 base and J gave up 2 bases; unmatched junction bases: 4. The CDR3 covers 16 residues. The germline V gene has CDR1 SGHVS and CDR2 FQNEAQ. The CDR3 reads CASSLEVTGAYNEQFF. CDR3 sequence (DNA): TGTGCCAGCAGCTTAGAAGTGACAGGGGCCTACAATGAGCAGTTCTTC.